Presented here are 20 T cell receptor beta chains from one specimen sequenced in a study of control samples from healthy donors and cancer patients. Clones were sequenced by immunoSEQ multiplex PCR, and TCRdb holds only the in-frame ones, with some missing. The table records around 100,000 clones, about 89% of them present only once. Input material: blood. The receptors were gathered from a man aged 30 to 39 in good health.

The chain joins TRBV6-6 to TRBJ1-2; D unresolved. The germline gives CDR1 MNHNY, CDR2 SVGAGI (reference sequence). Trimming took off 0 bases at V and 5 bases at J, with 16 bases between the two ends. The CDR3 extends over 16 amino acids. The CDR3 coding sequence is TGTGCCAGCAGTTACTCGAGGGAGGGCCTGGCTTATGGCTACACCTTC. It codes for CASSYSREGLAYGYTF.

The DNA for the CDR3 is TGTGCCTGGAGTGATCAGGGCCCCAATCAGCCCCAGCATTTT. As protein: CAWSDQGPNQPQHF. This chain links TRBV30 with TRBJ1-5, with D perhaps TRBD1 (5 bases). Germline CDR1 reads GTSNPN; CDR2 reads SVGIG (reference sequence). Trimming took off 1 base at V and 3 bases at J, with 10 bases between the two ends. The CDR3 has 14 residues.

The V gene is TRBV6-6, the J gene TRBJ2-1, with 7 bases aligning to TRBD1. The trim removed 0 bases at V and 6 bases at J, leaving 2 bases unmatched. The germline CDR1 and CDR2 sequences are MNHNY and SVGAGI (reference sequence). This CDR3 contains 14 residues. The CDR3 nucleotides are TGTGCCAGCAGTTACTCAGCAGGGGGCAATGAGCAGTTCTTC. This sequence encodes CASSYSAGGNEQFF.

The chain combines TRBV19 with TRBJ1-6; TRBD1 matches 8 bases. CDR1 LNHDA and CDR2 SQIVND come from the germline V gene (reference sequence). V lost 4 bases and J lost 6; bases outside the gene matches: 5. The CDR3 length is 15 residues. For the CDR3, the DNA is TGTGCCAGTAGTACCAGGACAGGGAGTAATTCACCCCTCCACTTT. This codes for CASSTRTGSNSPLHF.

The V call is TRBV11-2, the J call TRBJ2-3; D may be TRBD2 (5 bases). The CDR3 has 16 residues. CDR1 and CDR2 from the germline V gene are SGHAT and FQNNGV. Trimming pared 2 bases from V and 6 bases from J, leaving 18 bases between. CDR3 coding DNA: TGTGCCAGCAGCTTAATGGCGGCTTCTCGGGGTGATACGCAGTATTTT. Residues: CASSLMAASRGDTQYF.

The gene calls are TRBV3-1 (or the pseudogene TRBV3-2) and TRBJ2-5; 8 bases map to TRBD1. CDR3 length equals 14 residues. V gave up 1 base and J gave up 4 bases; unmatched junction bases: 2. CDR1 is LGHDT, CDR2 YNNKEL, per germline (reference sequence). In nucleotides, the CDR3 is TGTGCCAGCAGCCAAGGACAGGGGAGAGAGACCCAGTACTTC. Protein sequence: CASSQGQGRETQYF.

This clone was seen a single time. The chain couples TRBV11-2 to TRBJ1-1; D not resolved. V was pared by 5 bases and J by 6 bases, with 13 bases between. Looked up from germline, CDR1 is SGHAT and CDR2 is FQNNGV. The CDR3 is 13 amino acids. The CDR3 loop reads CASSLTRGSEAFF. For the CDR3, the DNA is TGTGCCAGCAGCCTCACTCGGGGTTCTGAAGCTTTCTTT.

This chain joins TRBV5-1 and TRBJ1-1; D is possibly TRBD1 (5 bases). The CDR3 totals 13 residues. Looked up from germline, CDR1 is SGHRS and CDR2 is YFSETQ. V was pared by 0 bases and J by 4 bases, with 7 bases between. The CDR3 region has the DNA TGCGCCAGCAGCTTGGATGGGGGCACTGAAGCTTTCTTT. It translates to CASSLDGGTEAFF.

V and J are TRBV18 and TRBJ1-1, with D possibly being TRBD1 (5 bases). Germline V gene sequence: CDR1 KGHSH, CDR2 LQKENI. This CDR3 has 12 residues. Trimming stripped 6 bases from V and 4 bases from J, with 9 bases between. The CDR3 spells CASSPGRTEAFF. In DNA form, the CDR3 reads TGTGCCAGCTCGCCGGGGCGCACTGAAGCTTTCTTT.

This chain links TRBV7-9 with TRBJ2-6, with D perhaps matching TRBD1 or TRBD2 (5 bases each). CDR1 is SEHNR, CDR2 FQNEAQ, per germline (reference sequence). Trimming shortened V by 4 bases and J by 8 bases, and 12 bases separated the two germline ends. The CDR3 extends over 14 amino acids. Here the CDR3 DNA reads TGTGCCAGCAGCTGGGGATCGGGACCCAACGTCCTGACTTTC. It is translated as CASSWGSGPNVLTF.

This rearrangement joins TRBV10-1 to TRBJ2-5, with 8 bases fitting TRBD2. The germline CDR1 and CDR2 sequences are WNHNN and SYGVQD (reference sequence). Losses at the gene ends were 4 bases for V and 2 bases for J; bases not matched to a gene: 9. The CDR3 runs to 16 residues. The CDR3 nucleotides read TGCGCCAGCAGTGGGACTGGAAGCGGGGGTCAAGAGACCCAGTACTTC. Translating it yields CASSGTGSGGQETQYF.

Only one count was recorded for this clone. The rearrangement uses TRBV27 and TRBJ1-2; D ambiguous. V was clipped by 5 bases and J by 0 bases, with 4 bases between them. CDR1 and CDR2 (germline): MNHEY, SMNVEV (reference sequence). There are 12 residues in the CDR3. The CDR3 DNA is TGTGCCAGCAGTCCTTCTAACTATGGCTACACCTTC. Encoded protein: CASSPSNYGYTF.

The V gene is TRBV2, the J gene TRBJ2-3; TRBD1 aligns across 12 bases. J gave up 6 bases and V 0 bases, and 13 bases lay outside the gene matches. The CDR3 spans 19 residues. The germline gives CDR1 SNHLY, CDR2 FYNNEI. The CDR3 reads CASSEAGIVGQGAWDTQYF. The DNA of the CDR3 is TGTGCCAGCAGTGAAGCGGGGATAGTGGGACAGGGGGCATGGGATACGCAGTATTTT.

The chain couples TRBV5-6 to TRBJ1-4; 7 bases match TRBD1. V was pared by 7 bases and J by 7 bases, with 7 bases of the junction left unmatched. Germline V lookup: CDR1 SGHDT, CDR2 YYEEEE. The CDR3 has 13 amino acids. CDR3 sequence (DNA): TGTGCCAGCTCCGGGACAGCCCGTGAAAAACTGTTTTTT. The encoded protein is CASSGTAREKLFF. Looking up the rest from reference TRBV5-6 and TRBJ1-4 gives the full variable domain: DAGVTQSPTHLIKTRGQQVTLRCSPKSGHDTVSWYQQALGQGPQFIFQYYEEEERQRGNFPDRFSGHQFPNYSSELNVNALLLGDSALYLCASSGTAREKLFFGSGTQLSVL.

The chain joins TRBV7-9 to TRBJ1-1; 7 bases are shared with TRBD1. Germline V gives CDR1 SEHNR, CDR2 FQNEAQ (reference sequence). The CDR3 runs 15 residues. The ends lost 4 bases at V and 3 bases at J; junction bases unmatched: 8. This CDR3 reads CASSSLGRGDTEAFF. CDR3 nucleotide sequence: TGTGCCAGCAGCTCGTTGGGCAGGGGGGACACTGAAGCTTTCTTT.

The chain carries TRBV19 and TRBJ1-5; D gene uncertain. V gave up 1 base and J gave up 4 bases, with 14 bases separating them. CDR1 and CDR2 from the germline V gene are LNHDA and SQIVND (reference sequence). The CDR3 sequence is 16 residues long. The CDR3 sequence: CASSIARTNRNQPQHF. The CDR3, as DNA: TGTGCCAGTAGTATAGCCAGGACGAATCGAAATCAGCCCCAGCATTTT.

V gene TRBV7-9 combines with J gene TRBJ2-1; a weak D match, TRBD2 (6 bases). The CDR3 is made up of 18 amino acids. Trimming removed 1 base from V and 3 bases from J, with 19 bases in between. Germline-derived CDR1 and CDR2 are SEHNR and FQNEAQ (reference sequence). The CDR3 spells CASSLEVADYGDYNEQFF. Here the CDR3 DNA reads TGTGCCAGCAGCTTAGAAGTGGCGGACTATGGAGACTACAATGAGCAGTTCTTC.

This chain's CDR3 is CASSERGAIGIYNEQFF. Here the CDR3 DNA reads TGTGCCAGCAGTGAGAGGGGAGCCATTGGGATCTACAATGAGCAGTTCTTC. This chain joins TRBV2 and TRBJ2-1; perhaps D is TRBD1 or TRBD2 (5 bases each). Germline CDR1 is SNHLY and CDR2 is FYNNEI. The CDR3 loop spans 17 amino acids. The germline V and J ends were trimmed by 3 bases and 3 bases, with 18 bases remaining between them.

This clone has a handful of counts. The chain is built from TRBV6-6 and TRBJ2-2; 9 bases are shared with TRBD2. The ends lost 10 bases at V and 2 bases at J; junction bases unmatched: 8. Germline CDR1 reads MNHNY; CDR2 reads SVGAGI (reference sequence). This CDR3 region has 15 residues. In nucleotides, the CDR3 is TGTGCCACCTACGGGCGGGAGGGTAACACCGGGGAGCTGTTTTTT. Encoded protein: CATYGREGNTGELFF.

This clone was recorded only once. CDR3 protein: CASSLNEAGGSYNEQFF. CDR3 bases: TGTGCCAGCAGTTTAAACGAGGCAGGGGGCTCCTACAATGAGCAGTTCTTC. This chain connects TRBV28 to TRBJ2-1; 7 nucleotides agree with TRBD1. V was pared by 2 bases and J by 0 bases, with 7 bases of the junction left unmatched. The germline V gene encodes CDR1 MDHEN and CDR2 SYDVKM. CDR3 length: 17 residues.